The 25 T cell receptor beta chains below were found in one sample sequenced in a study of blood T cell repertoires in COVID-19. Assay: immunoSEQ multiplex PCR; the TCRdb copy retains only in-frame clones and omits some. The sample contains tens of thousands of clones, roughly 88% of which appear only once. Sequencing was carried out using peripheral blood. The receptors come from a man in his 60s with acute or convalescent COVID-19.

J is TRBJ2-4 and V is TRBV19, with D possibly being TRBD2 (5 bases). The length of the CDR3 is 16 residues. Germline V gene sequence: CDR1 LNHDA, CDR2 SQIVND (reference sequence). The germline V and J ends were trimmed by 3 bases and 0 bases, with 12 bases remaining between them. The CDR3 is CASSIWTLRAKNIQYF. In DNA form, the CDR3 reads TGTGCCAGTAGTATTTGGACTCTCCGAGCCAAAAACATTCAGTACTTC.

The rearrangement joins TRBV5-1 to TRBJ1-4, with D maybe TRBD1 (6 bases). This CDR3 comprises 18 residues. V lost 0 bases and J 5 bases, leaving 20 bases between the germline ends. Germline-derived CDR1 and CDR2 are SGHRS and YFSETQ. The CDR3 DNA sequence: TGCGCCAGCAGCTTGGACCCCCAAGGGGGGGGGAGGAATGAAAAACTGTTTTTT. It encodes CASSLDPQGGGRNEKLFF.

The rearrangement uses TRBV5-1 and TRBJ2-1, with D uncertain. The germline V gene encodes CDR1 SGHRS and CDR2 YFSETQ. This CDR3 comprises 15 residues. Trimming cost V 2 bases and J 7 bases, with 16 bases left between them. The CDR3 coding sequence is TGCGCCAGCAGCTTTATGCTTGAGAATGAGAATGAGCAGTTCTTC. It specifies CASSFMLENENEQFF.

The V and J genes are TRBV28 and TRBJ1-2; D uncertain. CDR1 is MDHEN and CDR2 is SYDVKM in the germline V gene. V gave up 7 bases and J gave up 6 bases, with 15 bases separating them. This CDR3 is built from 13 residues. The CDR3 protein is CASKKEPENGYTF. In nucleotides, the CDR3 is TGTGCCAGCAAGAAGGAGCCAGAAAATGGCTACACCTTC.

This clone was seen a single time. The chain links TRBV24-1 to TRBJ2-3; D is uncertain. Germline V lookup: CDR1 KGHDR, CDR2 SFDVKD. Trimming cost V 5 bases and J 1 base, with 6 bases left between them. The CDR3 is 13 amino acids. The CDR3 spells CATSVTGTDTQYF. The CDR3 bases are TGTGCCACCAGTGTTACAGGCACAGATACGCAGTATTTT.

The gene calls are TRBV25-1 and TRBJ2-3; maybe TRBD2 (5 bases). Trimming took off 5 bases at V and 10 bases at J, with 10 bases between the two ends. CDR3 size: 11 residues. Per germline, CDR1 MGHDK and CDR2 SYGVNS. CDR3 DNA sequence: TGTGCCAGCAGTTTGGGAGTTGCGCAGTATTTT. Translating gives CASSLGVAQYF.

The V and J genes are TRBV7-3 and TRBJ2-2; 7 nucleotides align to TRBD2. The CDR3 sequence is 16 residues long. V lost 6 bases, J lost 5 bases, and 12 bases stayed unmatched. Per the germline V gene, CDR1 is SGHTA and CDR2 is FQGTGA. CDR3 sequence (DNA): TGTGCCAGCAGGGCCGCGGGGGAGGGATTGACCGGGGAGCTGTTTTTT. Translation gives CASRAAGEGLTGELFF.

This rearrangement joins TRBV3-1 (or the pseudogene TRBV3-2) to TRBJ2-5, with 7 bases lining up with TRBD2. V was pared by 0 bases and J by 6 bases, with 10 bases of the junction left unmatched. This CDR3 region has 16 residues. Germline CDR1 is LGHDT and CDR2 is YNNKEL (reference sequence). CDR3 sequence: CASSQDASGTRKTQYF. CDR3 nucleotide sequence: TGTGCCAGCAGCCAAGACGCTAGCGGTACTAGGAAGACCCAGTACTTC.

This chain connects TRBV6-2 or TRBV6-3 to TRBJ2-5; TRBD2 matches 7 bases. After removal of 8 bases from V and 2 bases from J, the junction contained 11 bases not matched to a gene. This CDR3 is 15 amino acids long. CDR1 MNHEY and CDR2 SVGEGT come from the germline V gene. DNA of the CDR3: TGTGCCAGCGGCCAGTGGGGAGCGGGGCAAGAGACCCAGTACTTC. It encodes CASGQWGAGQETQYF.

The genes are TRBV28 and TRBJ1-1; TRBD1 aligns across 9 bases. Germline V lookup: CDR1 MDHEN, CDR2 SYDVKM. This CDR3 is 14 amino acids long. V lost 8 bases, J lost 3 bases, and 7 bases stayed unmatched. CDR3 loop: CASPGQGGYTEAFF. The CDR3 DNA sequence: TGTGCCAGCCCGGGACAGGGAGGGTACACTGAAGCTTTCTTT.

The CDR3 DNA is TGTGCCAGCTCAGCGCGGGGCAGCCTAATGAACACTGAAGCTTTCTTT. This gives the protein CASSARGSLMNTEAFF. This rearrangement joins TRBV18 to TRBJ1-1; perhaps TRBD1 as D (5 bases). The CDR3 is 16 amino acids. Trimming removed 5 bases at V and 0 bases at J, with 16 bases between. Germline CDR1 reads KGHSH; CDR2 reads LQKENI.

This clone was recorded only once. This rearrangement joins TRBV7-6 to TRBJ1-4; tentative D call: TRBD1 (5 bases). Germline assignment: CDR1 SGHVS and CDR2 FNYEAQ. Trimming took off 1 base at V and 8 bases at J, with 17 bases between the two ends. The CDR3 is 16 residues long. CDR3 loop: CASSLVGGGDGEKLFF. Here the CDR3 DNA reads TGTGCCAGCAGCTTAGTAGGAGGAGGGGACGGGGAAAAACTGTTTTTT. Drawing the rest from reference TRBV7-6 and TRBJ1-4, the complete variable domain is GAGVSQSPRYKVTKRGQDVALRCDPISGHVSLYWYRQALGQGPEFLTYFNYEAQQDKSGLPNDRFSAERPEGSISTLTIQRTEQRDSAMYRCASSLVGGGDGEKLFFGSGTQLSVL.

The chain carries TRBV27 and TRBJ1-3; D is uncertain. The CDR3 length is 16 residues. V was cut by 2 bases and J by 0 bases, with 11 bases left in between. Germline CDR1 reads MNHEY; CDR2 reads SMNVEV (reference sequence). The CDR3 here is CASSLARPSSGNTIYF. CDR3 coding DNA: TGTGCCAGCAGTTTAGCCAGGCCAAGCTCTGGAAACACCATATATTTT.

This chain joins TRBV19 and TRBJ1-5, with a tentative D call TRBD1 (5 bases). Trimming left V 3 bases short and J 0 bases short, with 15 bases between. CDR1 and CDR2 from the germline V gene are LNHDA and SQIVND (reference sequence). The CDR3 has 17 residues. The CDR3 sequence is CASSIVEQVNSNQPQHF. The DNA for the CDR3 is TGTGCCAGTAGTATCGTAGAACAGGTAAATAGCAATCAGCCCCAGCATTTT.

The chain joins TRBV19 to TRBJ2-3; no reliable D call. The CDR3 is 12 amino acids. The germline CDR1 and CDR2 sequences are LNHDA and SQIVND (reference sequence). The germline V and J ends were trimmed by 7 bases and 5 bases, with 10 bases remaining between them. This CDR3 is CASTVSGDTQYF. The CDR3 DNA sequence: TGTGCCAGTACCGTCTCAGGAGATACGCAGTATTTT. Combining the CDR3 with reference TRBV19 and TRBJ2-3 gives the whole variable domain DGGITQSPKYLFRKEGQNVTLSCEQNLNHDAMYWYRQDPGQGLRLIYYSQIVNDFQKGDIAEGYSVSREKKESFPLTVTSAQKNPTAFYLCASTVSGDTQYFGPGTRLTVL.

The rearrangement links TRBV5-5 to TRBJ1-6, with 7 bases lining up with TRBD1. Germline V gene data show CDR1 as SGHKS and CDR2 as YYEKEE (reference sequence). The CDR3 covers 16 residues. The J segment lost 0 bases and the V segment lost 4 bases, leaving 4 bases of the junction unmatched. The CDR3, as DNA: TGTGCCAGCAGCCTACAGGGGTCCTCCTATAATTCACCCCTCCACTTT. Translation: CASSLQGSSYNSPLHF.

This clone was seen a few times. The chain combines TRBV6-5 with TRBJ1-5; D is unclear. V lost 6 bases to trimming and J lost 0 bases, with 9 bases between them. Germline assignment: CDR1 MNHEY and CDR2 SVGAGI. CDR3 length: 14 amino acids. CDR3 region: CASSLTYSNQPQHF. The CDR3 bases are TGTGCCAGCAGCCTAACTTATAGCAATCAGCCCCAGCATTTT.

CDR3 sequence: CASSQVTPSDTQYF. Here the CDR3 DNA reads TGCGCCAGCAGCCAAGTTACTCCGTCGGATACGCAGTATTTT. V gene TRBV4-1 combines with J gene TRBJ2-3; D ambiguous. The CDR3 length is 14 residues. V shed 1 base and J shed 6 bases, with 11 bases lying between them. Germline assignment: CDR1 MGHRA and CDR2 YSYEKL.

This CDR3 reads CAVRDGQGDSYEQYF. The DNA of the CDR3 is TGTGCCGTCCGTGACGGCCAGGGGGATTCCTACGAGCAGTACTTC. The rearrangement uses TRBV2 and TRBJ2-7; 7 bases match TRBD1. The V segment lost 11 bases and the J segment 1 base; nucleotides outside the gene matches: 14. The germline V gene has CDR1 SNHLY and CDR2 FYNNEI. The CDR3 loop spans 15 amino acids.

The J gene is TRBJ2-2, the V gene TRBV5-1; TRBD1 matches at 9 bases. V dropped 4 bases and J dropped 6; count of bases not matched to a gene: 10. The CDR3 is made up of 16 amino acids. Looked up from germline, CDR1 is SGHRS and CDR2 is YFSETQ. The CDR3 coding sequence is TGCGCCAGCAGCCAACAGGGGGCAAAAGGGGCCGGGGAGCTGTTTTTT. It specifies CASSQQGAKGAGELFF.

This sequence joins TRBV7-7 and TRBJ2-5; possibly TRBD2 for D (5 bases). In germline, CDR1 is SSHAT, CDR2 FNYEAQ (reference sequence). Trimming took 4 bases from V and 0 from J, leaving 12 bases between them. The CDR3 covers 15 residues. The CDR3 DNA reads TGTGCCAGCAGCTCAAGCTCGGGGTACCAAGAGACCCAGTACTTC. Amino acids: CASSSSSGYQETQYF.

This sequence joins TRBV4-3 and TRBJ2-5; D is uncertain. From germline, CDR1 is LGHNA and CDR2 YSLEER. The CDR3 is made up of 14 amino acids. V was cut by 0 bases and J by 3 bases, with 8 bases left in between. The CDR3 here is CASSQDLAEETQYF. The CDR3 DNA reads as TGCGCCAGCAGCCAAGATTTGGCGGAAGAGACCCAGTACTTC.

This sequence joins TRBV5-1 and TRBJ1-2; D unclear. The germline V gene encodes CDR1 SGHRS and CDR2 YFSETQ. V lost 4 bases to trimming and J lost 2 bases, with 15 bases between them. The CDR3 covers 15 residues. This chain's CDR3 is CASSINLRGNYGYTF. CDR3 in DNA: TGCGCCAGCAGCATTAATCTCCGAGGAAACTATGGCTACACCTTC.

This clone came up once. The chain is built from TRBV11-3 and TRBJ2-2; D might be TRBD2 (6 bases). V lost 1 base and J lost 0, with 6 bases in between. The CDR3 contains 15 residues. Germline CDR1 and CDR2: SGHNT and YENEEA. Written as DNA, the CDR3 is TGTGCCAGCAGCTTAGGGGGGGCGAACACCGGGGAGCTGTTTTTT. Translated: CASSLGGANTGELFF. Combining the CDR3 with reference TRBV11-3 and TRBJ2-2 gives the whole variable domain EAGVVQSPRYKIIEKKQPVAFWCNPISGHNTLYWYLQNLGQGPELLIRYENEEAVDDSQLPKDRFSAERLKGVDSTLKIQPAELGDSAVYLCASSLGGANTGELFFGEGSRLTVL.

V and J are TRBV28 and TRBJ1-1; 7 bases match TRBD1. In germline, CDR1 is MDHEN, CDR2 SYDVKM. This CDR3 region has 14 residues. Trimming cost V 6 bases and J 4 bases; bases outside gene matches: 8. The chain's CDR3 is CASSAPGGSTEAFF. In DNA form, the CDR3 reads TGTGCCAGCAGCGCCCCAGGGGGGAGCACTGAAGCTTTCTTT.